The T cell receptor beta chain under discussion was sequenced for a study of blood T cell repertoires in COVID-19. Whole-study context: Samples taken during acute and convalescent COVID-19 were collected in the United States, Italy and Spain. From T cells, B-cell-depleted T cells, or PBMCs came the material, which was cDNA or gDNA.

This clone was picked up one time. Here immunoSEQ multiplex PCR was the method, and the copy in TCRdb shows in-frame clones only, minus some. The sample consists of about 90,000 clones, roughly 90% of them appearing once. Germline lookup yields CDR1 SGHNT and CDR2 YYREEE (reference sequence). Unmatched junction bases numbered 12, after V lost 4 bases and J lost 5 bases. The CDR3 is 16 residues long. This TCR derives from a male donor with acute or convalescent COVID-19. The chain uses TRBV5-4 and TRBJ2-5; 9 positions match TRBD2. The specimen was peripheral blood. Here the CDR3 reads CASSPRLAGGYETQYF. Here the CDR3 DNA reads TGTGCCAGCAGCCCTAGACTGGCGGGGGGGTATGAGACCCAGTACTTC.